These 7 T cell receptor beta chains share one sample of origin, sequenced in a study of blood T cell repertoires in COVID-19 (TCRdb year 2020). Library prep was done by the immunoSEQ multiplex PCR assay. As stored in TCRdb, this immuneACCESS dataset retains in-frame rearrangements with V and J assigned. A fraction of the clones does not appear; measured against another copy, unresolved V genes explain less than half of the discrepancy, and the remainder lacks a known reason. A total of nearly 80,000 clones appear in this sample, 90% of them only once. Jointly, the top ten make up less than 0.85% of the sample. Sequences were obtained from peripheral blood. The source of these receptors is a woman over 75 with acute or convalescent COVID-19.

The CDR3 spells CASSRGQGASTGELFF. Written as DNA, the CDR3 is TGTGCCAGCAGCCGCGGACAGGGGGCGAGCACCGGGGAGCTGTTTTTT. The genes are TRBV11-3 and TRBJ2-2, with TRBD1 matching 11 bases. V was pared by 5 bases and J by 4 bases, with 6 bases of the junction left unmatched. Germline CDR1 is SGHNT and CDR2 is YENEEA. CDR3 length equals 16 residues.

The rearrangement links TRBV1 to TRBJ2-4; the D call in the table, TRBD1, was not verified against the DNA. TRBV1 is tagged as a pseudogene. The length of the CDR3 is 19 residues. In nucleotides, the CDR3 is TGCACCAGCAGCCAAGCTTCCAGGGGACCGAGGCTAGCCAAAAACATTCAGTACTTC. Translated, it gives CTSSQASRGPRLAKNIQYF.

The chain couples TRBV18 to TRBJ2-3; TRBD1 is a possible D gene (5 bases). V lost 4 bases and J 5 bases, leaving 10 bases between the germline ends. In germline, CDR1 is KGHSH, CDR2 LQKENI. This CDR3 region has 13 residues. The CDR3 bases are TGTGCCAGCTCACTACCACAGGTAGATACGCAGTATTTT. Translation: CASSLPQVDTQYF.

V usage is TRBV7-2 and J usage is TRBJ1-2; no clear D. CDR1 and CDR2 from the germline V gene are SGHTA and FQGNSA. The CDR3 is made up of 13 amino acids. V was shortened by 6 bases and J by 2 bases, with 10 bases between the two germline ends. The CDR3 region is CASSQNQNYGYTF. The DNA of the CDR3 is TGTGCCAGCAGTCAGAATCAGAACTATGGCTACACCTTC.

This clone was counted once. The gene calls are TRBV5-4 and TRBJ2-7; TRBD2 aligns across 9 bases. The CDR3 totals 17 residues. Per the germline V gene, CDR1 is SGHNT and CDR2 is YYREEE (reference sequence). V dropped 0 bases and J dropped 1; count of bases not matched to a gene: 8. The CDR3 loop reads CASSLGQGLAGSYEQYF. CDR3 DNA: TGTGCCAGCAGCTTGGGACAGGGCCTAGCGGGGTCCTACGAGCAGTACTTC.

The rearrangement links TRBV3-1 (or the pseudogene TRBV3-2) to TRBJ2-1; 8 bases align to TRBD2. The CDR3 runs 15 residues. V shed 1 base and J 5 bases; nucleotides not matched to a gene: 4. Germline V gene data show CDR1 as LGHDT and CDR2 as YNNKEL (reference sequence). The CDR3 DNA is TGTGCCAGCAGCCAAGCGGCGGGGGGAAACAATGAGCAGTTCTTC. Translating it yields CASSQAAGGNNEQFF.

The CDR3 protein is CASSYQYGELFF. The CDR3 DNA reads TGTGCCAGCAGTTACCAGTACGGGGAGCTGTTTTTT. V is TRBV6-6 and J is TRBJ2-2, with D uncertain. The V gene's germline CDR1 is MNHNY and CDR2 SVGAGI (reference sequence). The CDR3 totals 12 residues. V was cut by 2 bases and J by 7 bases, with 5 bases left in between.